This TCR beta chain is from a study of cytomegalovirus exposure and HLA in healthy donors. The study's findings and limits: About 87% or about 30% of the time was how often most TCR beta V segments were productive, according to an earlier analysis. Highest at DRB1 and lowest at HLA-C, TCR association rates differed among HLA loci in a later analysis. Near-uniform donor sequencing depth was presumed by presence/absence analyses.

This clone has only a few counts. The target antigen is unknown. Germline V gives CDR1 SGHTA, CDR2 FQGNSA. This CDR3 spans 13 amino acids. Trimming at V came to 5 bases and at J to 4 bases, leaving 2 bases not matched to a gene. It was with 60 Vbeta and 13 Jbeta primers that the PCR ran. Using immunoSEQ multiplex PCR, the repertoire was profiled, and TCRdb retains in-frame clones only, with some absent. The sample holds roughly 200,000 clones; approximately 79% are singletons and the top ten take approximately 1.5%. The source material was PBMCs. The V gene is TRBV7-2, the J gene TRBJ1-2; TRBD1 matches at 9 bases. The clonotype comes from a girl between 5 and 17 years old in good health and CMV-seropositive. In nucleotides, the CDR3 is TGTGCCAGCAGCCAGGGACAGGGCTATGGCTACACCTTC. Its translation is CASSQGQGYGYTF.